The rows below give T cell receptor beta chains drawn from one sample of a study of monozygotic twins with inflammatory bowel disease. TCRdb reanalyzed the 5' RACE reads and collapses them to one entry per CDR3 protein, without DNA. In total, the table holds about 380,000 distinct CDR3 sequences. Sequencing was performed on blood. The source of these receptors is a human donor with ulcerative colitis or Crohn's disease, or a healthy co-twin of an affected twin (not recorded which). The CDR3 runs from the conserved cysteine through the conserved F or W.

>TRBJ2-1|TRBV29-1
CSVETGDYNEQFF
>TRBJ2-3|TRBV6-2/TRBV6-3
CASSSNRDRFTDTQYF
>TRBJ2-3|TRBV5-6
CASSLKARYYTDTQYF
>TRBJ1-5|TRBV5-4
CASSSGDRRNQPQHF
>TRBJ1-3|TRBV12-3/TRBV12-4
CASSLGNTIYF
>TRBJ1-1|TRBV12-3/TRBV12-4
CASSFGVGSRVEAFF
>TRBJ1-2|TRBV29-1
CSVDRTGEALGYTF
>TRBJ2-1|TRBV7-3
CASREGHNEQFF
>TRBJ1-3|TRBV6-5
CASSYWGDASGNTIYF
>TRBJ1-2|TRBV7-9
CASSLAELGQGFGYTF
>TRBJ1-2|TRBV7-9
CASSLAGPRSYGYTF
>TRBJ2-1|TRBV27
CASTLTGAYNEQFF
>TRBJ1-2|TRBV12-3/TRBV12-4
CASSWGTGQLRNYGYTF
>TRBJ2-7|TRBV2
CASSSRQGLSEQYF
>TRBJ2-2|TRBV9
CASSPRTGTNTGELFF
>TRBJ2-7|TRBV20-1
CSAEPTGGPRHYEQYF
>TRBJ2-3|TRBV14
CASSQDMVTDTQYF
>TRBJ2-3|TRBV3-1
CASSQGLADTQYF
>TRBJ2-5|TRBV5-6
CASSLALREETQYF
>TRBJ2-1|TRBV12-3/TRBV12-4
CASTSDRGIKNEQFF
>TRBJ1-5|TRBV7-6
CASSFGGNNQPQHF
>TRBJ2-2|TRBV9
CASSVDSEGPGELFF
>TRBJ1-5|TRBV4-1
CASSQDRGDRGRGQPQHF
>TRBJ2-3|TRBV5-1
CASLRLPSGGAFRPDTQYF
>TRBJ2-3|TRBV5-5
CASSFGARLTDTQYF
>TRBJ2-4|TRBV7-9
CATGTGPQLAKNIQYF
>TRBJ2-5|TRBV11-2
CASSLNRVLAGNQETQYF
>TRBJ2-7|TRBV28
CASRAGTDYEQYF
>TRBJ1-4|TRBV13
CASSLGGWNEKLFF
>TRBJ2-1|TRBV6-2/TRBV6-3
CASSYPPGGSYNEQFF
>TRBJ2-4|TRBV29-1
CSVEGGGIQYF
>TRBJ2-1|TRBV15
CATSRATQLAGGPGEQFF
>TRBJ2-3|TRBV5-1
CASSLGGGGASDTQYF
>TRBJ2-3|TRBV6-1
CASSIRGGAADTQYF
>TRBJ2-7|TRBV5-5
CASSPGAGTGGAEQYF
>TRBJ2-1|TRBV5-1
CASNGGTNNEQFF
>TRBJ2-2|TRBV7-9
CASSSVGGANTGELFF
>TRBJ1-1|TRBV15
CATRDIRTEAFF
>TRBJ2-7|TRBV7-2
CASSSSGSTYEQYF
>TRBJ1-2|TRBV19
CASSILTPNYGYTF
>TRBJ2-3|TRBV5-1
CASSLLGLDTQYF
>TRBJ2-1|TRBV3-1
CASGGQSSYNEQFF
>TRBJ1-1|TRBV12-3/TRBV12-4
CASSPGTGRGENTEAFF
>TRBJ2-1|TRBV19
CASSITGGPRNEQFF
>TRBJ1-1|TRBV20-1
CSARKGGLNTEAFF
>TRBJ2-1|TRBV18
CASSPNLAGAYNEQFF
>TRBJ2-7|TRBV7-9
CASSQAKGGVTYEQYF
>TRBJ2-7|TRBV20-1
CSAPKSYEQYF
>TRBJ2-5|TRBV5-4
CASSLTSGETQYF
>TRBJ2-5|TRBV12-3/TRBV12-4
CASSLTQGAETQYF
>TRBJ2-1|TRBV4-3
CASGAGKGLAGGDEQFF
>TRBJ2-1|TRBV5-1
CASRSGGPYNEQFF
>TRBJ2-6|TRBV7-3
CASSLTPTVGWSRDNVLTF